This TCR beta chain was retrieved from a study of T cell responses to AZD1222 COVID-19 vaccine. On the study more broadly: Second-dose schedules of about 4 or about 12 weeks were combined.

The V end was cut by 1 base, the J end by 4 bases, with 12 bases between. The CDR3 has 15 residues. The germline CDR1 and CDR2 sequences are LGHDT and YNNKEL (reference sequence). The repertoire was sequenced with immunoSEQ multiplex PCR; TCRdb's copy has only in-frame clones and lacks some. The sample lists fewer than 130,000 clones; less than 90% were seen once. This specimen was peripheral blood, taken on day 0 of AZD1222 vaccination. The gene calls are TRBV3-1 (or the pseudogene TRBV3-2) and TRBJ2-3, with D maybe TRBD2 (5 bases). This clonotype was sampled from an adult in good health. The CDR3 DNA reads TGTGCCAGCAGCCAAGGAGGGTTGGACTCAGATACGCAGTATTTT. Its translation: CASSQGGLDSDTQYF.